This T cell receptor (beta chain) was retrieved from a study of CD8 T cells in acute hepatitis C reinfection. Study at large: CD8+ T cells recognizing the HCV NS3-1073 epitope were profiled acutely and after viral clearance. Study outcomes and limitations: About a dozen public clonotypes were found regardless of outcome. Acute resolver, follow-up resolver and acute chronic samples had similar high diversity.

As for time point: naive CD8 control sorted from an acute-time-point sample. Dead cells were excluded, and live cells stained for CD3, CD8 and CD45RO. Regarding this clone: No antigen is known for it.

This CDR3 has 12 amino acids. The V gene's germline CDR1 is SGHTA and CDR2 FQGNSA. The V and J ends lost 6 bases and 9 bases, in that order; junction bases with no gene match: 5. Profiling relied on immunoSEQ multiplex PCR, and the TCRdb table lists in-frame clones only, not all of them. The repertoire holds tens of thousands of clones, with approximately 85% as singletons. Sequencing was performed on naive CD8+ T cells from PBMCs. The receptor comes from a woman under 30 who spontaneously cleared hepatitis C infection. This chain joins TRBV7-2 and TRBJ2-7; TRBD2 agrees at 10 bases. CDR3 coding DNA: TGTGCCAGCAGTCCTAGCGGGAGCGTGCAGTACTTC. It codes for CASSPSGSVQYF.